This TCR beta chain was retrieved from a study of cytomegalovirus exposure and HLA in healthy donors. Study-wide findings and caveats: Using a false discovery rate of 0.05, a later analysis showed that fewer than 20,000 TCR beta sequences were associated with HLA alleles.

The PCR was carried out with 60 Vbeta primers and 13 Jbeta primers. The repertoire was sequenced with immunoSEQ multiplex PCR; TCRdb's copy has only in-frame clones and lacks some. Among hundreds of thousands of clones listed, 82% were seen once. CDR1 is SGDLS and CDR2 is YYNGEE in the germline V gene. The CDR3 spans 12 residues. Trimming cost V 3 bases and J 6 bases, with 8 bases left between them. The sample holds a few counts of this clone. Its target is not known. Donors in the study were healthy people who gave bone marrow. This sequence joins TRBV9 and TRBJ2-3; D is undetermined. The source material was PBMCs. The sequence was collected from a middle-aged man in good health and CMV-seropositive. In nucleotides, the CDR3 is TGTGCCAGCAGCGCCTATGTGGATACGCAGTATTTT. Protein product: CASSAYVDTQYF.